Below, 4 T cell receptor beta chains from the same sample are listed, as sequenced in a study of blood T cell repertoires in COVID-19. Here immunoSEQ multiplex PCR was the method, and the copy in TCRdb shows in-frame clones only, minus some. Of under 200,000 clones in the sample, 60% to 85% are singletons; the top ten hold around 8.1%. Sequencing was done on a sample of peripheral blood. Source of these receptors: an older woman with COVID-19, enrolled during active disease.

The gene calls are TRBV12-3 or TRBV12-4 and TRBJ2-5; D gene unclear. The CDR3 is made up of 13 amino acids. The ends were cut back, 3 bases at V and 1 base at J, with 6 bases in the middle. The CDR3 loop reads CASSFERQETQYF. CDR3 bases: TGTGCCAGCAGTTTTGAGCGCCAAGAGACCCAGTACTTC.

This clone was observed once. This chain joins TRBV7-2 and TRBJ2-5; TRBD2 agrees at 12 bases. After removal of 5 bases from V and 2 bases from J, the junction contained 6 bases not matched to a gene. Looked up from germline, CDR1 is SGHTA and CDR2 is FQGNSA. This CDR3 is built from 16 residues. The CDR3: CASSPLAGGLQETQYF. CDR3 coding DNA: TGTGCCAGCAGCCCACTAGCGGGGGGATTACAAGAGACCCAGTACTTC.

This chain joins TRBV11-1 and TRBJ2-2; 8 bases align to TRBD1. V lost 6 bases, J lost 1 base, and 7 bases stayed unmatched. Germline assignment: CDR1 SGHAT and CDR2 FQDESV (reference sequence). The CDR3 contains 16 residues. The CDR3 DNA follows: TGTGCCAGCAGTCGGACCGGGACAGGGAACACCGGGGAGCTGTTTTTT. This sequence encodes CASSRTGTGNTGELFF.

V gene TRBV9 combines with J gene TRBJ1-5, with D possibly TRBD1 on 5 matching bases. This CDR3 contains 15 residues. Germline V gene data show CDR1 as SGDLS and CDR2 as YYNGEE. Trimming took off 0 bases at V and 9 bases at J, with 16 bases between the two ends. The CDR3 sequence is CASSVDGLGESPQHF. The CDR3 DNA reads as TGTGCCAGCAGCGTAGATGGGCTAGGGGAATCGCCCCAGCATTTT.